This T cell receptor beta chain was recorded in a study of T cell repertoires in cytomegalovirus infection. Study-wide background: It was the public TCR beta signatures that indicated both CMV infection and matching HLA type. Overall study findings and caveats: HLA-C-restricted, CMV-specific TCR beta clonotypes were dominant ex vivo.

This clonotype occurred a few times. Its antigen is undetermined. TCRdb passed the reads through MiXCR, listing each CDR3 protein once. The sample carries some 560,000 distinct CDR3 sequences, about 40% recorded once. Germline lookup yields CDR1 DFQATT and CDR2 SNEGSKA (reference sequence). The CDR3 is 17 residues long. J was trimmed by 0 bases and V by 1 base; bases with no gene match: 4. The chain joins TRBV20-1 to TRBJ2-1; TRBD2 agrees at 12 bases. This sample comprised cultured PBMCs, obtained from culture after CMV antigen stimulation. The receptor comes from a human donor in good health (CMV status not recorded). Some clones in this sample may be carry-over from other donors' samples. CDR3 loop: CSARAVLAGGSYNEQFF. The CDR3 coding sequence is TGCAGTGCTAGAGCCGTACTAGCGGGAGGCTCCTACAATGAGCAGTTCTTC.